This entry describes one T cell receptor (beta chain). The junction had 0 bases not matched to a gene; V was cut back by 0 bases and J by 2 bases. The CDR3 has 15 amino acids. In germline, CDR1 is SGHKS, CDR2 YYEKEE (reference sequence). The data were taken from a study of blood T cell repertoires in COVID-19. Sequencing was performed with immunoSEQ multiplex PCR; in TCRdb, only in-frame clones are kept and a portion is missing. Of approximately 390,000 clones in the sample, approximately 87% were seen once. The sequence was collected from a woman in her sixties with COVID-19, enrolled during active disease. The sequenced sample was peripheral blood. The chain links TRBV5-5 to TRBJ2-1; TRBD2 agrees at 9 bases. CDR3 protein: CASSLGLAAYNEQFF. For the CDR3, the DNA is TGTGCCAGCAGCTTGGGACTAGCGGCCTACAATGAGCAGTTCTTC.